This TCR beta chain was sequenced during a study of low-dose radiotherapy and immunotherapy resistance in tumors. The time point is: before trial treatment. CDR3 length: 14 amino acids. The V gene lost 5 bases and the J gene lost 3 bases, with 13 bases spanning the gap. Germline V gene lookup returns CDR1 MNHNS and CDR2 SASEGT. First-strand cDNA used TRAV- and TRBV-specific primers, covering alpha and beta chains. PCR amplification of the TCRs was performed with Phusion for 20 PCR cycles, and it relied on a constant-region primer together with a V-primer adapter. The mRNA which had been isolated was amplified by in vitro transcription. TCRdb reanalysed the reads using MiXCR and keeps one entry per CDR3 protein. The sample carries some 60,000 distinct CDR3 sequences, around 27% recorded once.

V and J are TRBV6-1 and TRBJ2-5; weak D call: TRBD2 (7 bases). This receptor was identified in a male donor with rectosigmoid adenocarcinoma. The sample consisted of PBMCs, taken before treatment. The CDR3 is CASSRGGVEETQYF. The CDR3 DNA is TGTGCCAGCAGTAGGGGGGGGGTAGAAGAGACCCAGTACTTC.